Listed below are T cell receptor beta chains from one sample, sequenced in a study of shared clonotypes between healthy human individuals. Method: immunoSEQ multiplex PCR; TCRdb's copy keeps in-frame clones and lacks some. The sample contains 450,000 or so clones, roughly three quarters of which appear only once. Sequencing used PBMCs. The source is a woman aged 40 to 50 in good health. Some clones in this sample may be carry-over from other donors' samples. CDR3s leave out the opening cysteine and the closing phenylalanine or tryptophan. Fields, in order: J gene, V gene, clone size, CDR3 protein. A row's size may be missing; if present it is once, few, many or a size class.

j_call: TRBJ2-2; v_call: TRBV9; clone_size: NA; cdr3_aa: ASSPSPNTGELF
j_call: TRBJ1-1; v_call: TRBV30; clone_size: NA; cdr3_aa: AWRRGTNTEAF
j_call: TRBJ1-1; v_call: TRBV10-2; clone_size: few; cdr3_aa: ASRRDTEAF
j_call: TRBJ2-1; v_call: TRBV4-3; clone_size: once; cdr3_aa: ASSPGGREGRNEQF
j_call: TRBJ2-7; v_call: TRBV27; clone_size: NA; cdr3_aa: ASSSPQGTSGQSSYEQY
j_call: TRBJ1-1; v_call: TRBV10-2; clone_size: NA; cdr3_aa: ASSGTENTEAF
j_call: TRBJ2-1; v_call: TRBV2; clone_size: NA; cdr3_aa: ASSEWAGGRIEQF
j_call: TRBJ2-2; v_call: TRBV11-3; clone_size: NA; cdr3_aa: ASSLAGGHTGELF
j_call: TRBJ2-5; v_call: TRBV19; clone_size: NA; cdr3_aa: ASQRDGRETQY
j_call: TRBJ2-2; v_call: TRBV5-1; clone_size: NA; cdr3_aa: ASSIDNRLDTGELF
j_call: TRBJ2-1; v_call: TRBV15; clone_size: NA; cdr3_aa: ATSSSAGVVNEQF
j_call: TRBJ2-5; v_call: TRBV30; clone_size: NA; cdr3_aa: AWTHQETQY
j_call: TRBJ2-2; v_call: TRBV27; clone_size: NA; cdr3_aa: ASRAQRGTGELF
j_call: TRBJ2-1; v_call: TRBV28; clone_size: many; cdr3_aa: ASRASGSSYNEQF
j_call: TRBJ1-1; v_call: TRBV7-9; clone_size: NA; cdr3_aa: ASSLGFTRI
j_call: TRBJ2-7; v_call: TRBV6-6; clone_size: NA; cdr3_aa: ASSRPGHEQY
j_call: TRBJ2-7; v_call: TRBV7-2; clone_size: NA; cdr3_aa: AGGRDRLGEQY
j_call: TRBJ2-5; v_call: TRBV7-2; clone_size: NA; cdr3_aa: ASSPTGETQY
j_call: TRBJ1-5; v_call: TRBV6-1; clone_size: NA; cdr3_aa: ASSWGEGVHQPQH
j_call: TRBJ1-5; v_call: TRBV19; clone_size: NA; cdr3_aa: ASSTGTGFADQPQH
j_call: TRBJ2-7; v_call: TRBV4-1; clone_size: NA; cdr3_aa: ASSQAAGQGYEQY
j_call: TRBJ2-6; v_call: TRBV2; clone_size: NA; cdr3_aa: ASRKSSGANVLT